These 17 T cell receptor beta chains share one sample of origin, sequenced in a study of Tregs in tolerant kidney transplant recipients. Mixed chimerism was transient after nonmyeloablative marrow transplants from related graft donors. Generated by immunoSEQ multiplex PCR, the TCRdb table keeps only in-frame clones and is missing some. The sample table includes about 16,000 clones. Sequenced material: CD4+ T cells from blood (PBMCs), taken 12 months after the transplant. Receptors were obtained from a human patient who received a combined kidney and bone marrow transplant. Some T cells may be provided by the graft donor.

As concerns this clone: The read terminates 3 residues ahead of where the CDR3 ends, so the germline J gene completes it. V and J are TRBV2 and TRBJ2-7; D perhaps matches TRBD2 (5 bases). This CDR3 comprises 14 residues. Between the trimmed V and J ends, which lost 7 bases and 0 bases, there was a span of 13 bases. CDR1 and CDR2 (germline): SNHLY, FYNNEI. The DNA read from the CDR3 is TGTGCCAGCAAACCTAGCCCCAGCTCCTACGAG. Translation gives CASKPSPSSYE. The complete CDR3 sequence is CASKPSPSSYEQYF.

For this clone: Coverage ceases 3 residues before the CDR3 finishes, and the germline J gene fills in the end. The V call is TRBV28, the J call TRBJ1-2; D uncertain. In germline, CDR1 is MDHEN, CDR2 SYDVKM. The CDR3 has 12 residues. Trimming left V 6 bases short and J 7 bases short, with 12 bases between. The CDR3: CASRTFGVGYTF. The CDR3 DNA, read in part, is TGTGCCAGCAGGACGTTCGGGGTTGGC.

Note on this clone: The read is 3 residues too short to cover the CDR3 end, so that end is filled in from the germline J gene. The chain recombines TRBV18 with TRBJ2-1; TRBD2 might be the D (6 bases). The CDR3 extends over 12 amino acids. Per germline, CDR1 KGHSH and CDR2 LQKENI. V was pared by 3 bases and J by 6 bases, with 6 bases between. The DNA read from the CDR3 is TGTGCCAGCTCACCGACTAGCAATGAG. It yields the protein CASSPTSNE. The whole CDR3 region reads CASSPTSNEQFF.

As to this clone: The read terminates 3 residues ahead of where the CDR3 ends, so the germline J gene completes it. The gene calls are TRBV11-2 and TRBJ2-7; 11 bases line up with TRBD2. The junction had 4 bases not matched to a gene; V was cut back by 1 base and J by 5 bases. The CDR3 runs to 15 residues. Germline V gene data show CDR1 as SGHAT and CDR2 as FQNNGV. The CDR3 sequence: CASSLGLAGGHEQYF. CDR3 DNA (partial): TGTGCCAGCAGCTTAGGGCTAGCGGGAGGCCACGAG. Supplemented by reference TRBV11-2 and TRBJ2-7, the full variable domain reads EAGVAQSPRYKIIEKRQSVAFWCNPISGHATLYWYQQILGQGPKLLIQFQNNGVVDDSQLPKDRFSAERLKGVDSTLKIQPAKLEDSAVYLCASSLGLAGGHEQYFGPGTRLTVT.

Of note for this clone: The CDR3 end is not reached by the read, which stops 3 residues before it; the germline J gene fills it in. This chain uses TRBV19 with TRBJ2-1; 12 bases are shared with TRBD2. CDR3 length: 16 amino acids. The germline V gene has CDR1 LNHDA and CDR2 SQIVND (reference sequence). The junction had 8 bases not matched to a gene; V was cut back by 2 bases and J by 9 bases. The sequenced CDR3 bases are TGTGCCAGTAGTATATACGGACTAGCGGGATCGGGTGAG. Its translation is CASSIYGLAGSGE. The whole CDR3 sequence is CASSIYGLAGSGEQFF.

Remarks on this clone: Read coverage stops 3 residues before the CDR3 terminus; the germline J gene supplies the remainder. The chain employs TRBV18 and TRBJ2-7, with 11 bases that match TRBD2. CDR3 length equals 15 residues. Germline CDR1 KGHSH, CDR2 LQKENI. The ends lost 2 bases at V and 3 bases at J; junction bases unmatched: 3. The covered CDR3 bases are TGTGCCAGCTCACCAGGGACTAGCGGAAACTACGAG. Its translation is CASSPGTSGNYE. The complete CDR3 protein is CASSPGTSGNYEQYF.

By frequency, this clone is medium-sized. The read comes to an end 3 residues before the CDR3 does, leaving the germline J gene to fill in the end. The chain couples TRBV30 to TRBJ2-5; TRBD1 matches 9 bases. The CDR3 length is 15 residues. Germline CDR1 reads GTSNPN; CDR2 reads SVGIG (reference sequence). V dropped 8 bases and J dropped 2; count of bases not matched to a gene: 12. The CDR3 DNA, read in part, is TGTGCCCATAGACCGGGACAGGGTAATCAAGAGACC. It specifies CAHRPGQGNQET. The complete CDR3 sequence is CAHRPGQGNQETQYF.

On this clone: The read terminates 3 residues before the CDR3 end, so the remaining end is supplied by the germline J gene. The chain links TRBV10-3 to TRBJ2-1; 11 bases align to TRBD2. The V and J ends lost 4 bases and 0 bases, in that order; junction bases with no gene match: 2. The CDR3 contains 16 residues. In germline, CDR1 is ENHRY, CDR2 SYGVKD. CDR3: CAISGTSGSSYNEQFF. CDR3 DNA (partial): TGTGCCATCAGTGGTACTAGCGGGAGCTCCTACAATGAG.

Notes on this clone: The missing CDR3 end, 3 residues past where the read stops, is filled in from the germline J gene. The rearrangement uses TRBV5-5 and TRBJ1-1; D might be TRBD1 (6 bases). Germline V gene data show CDR1 as SGHKS and CDR2 as YYEKEE (reference sequence). The CDR3 extends over 14 amino acids. With 2 bases removed from V and 5 bases from J, the gap between germline ends came to 13 bases. CDR3 bases read: TGTGCCAGCAGCTTCGCCCCACAGGGAACTGAA. It yields the protein CASSFAPQGTE. The whole CDR3 region reads CASSFAPQGTEAFF. Full variable domain (missing parts from reference TRBV5-5 and TRBJ1-1): DAGVTQSPTHLIKTRGQQVTLRCSPISGHKSVSWYQQVLGQGPQFIFQYYEKEERGRGNFPDRFSARQFPNYSSELNVNALLLGDSALYLCASSFAPQGTEAFFGQGTRLTVV.

The sequenced CDR3 bases are TGTGCCAGCAGCCGACAGACCACAGATACG. Amino acid sequence: CASSRQTTDT. The whole CDR3 protein is CASSRQTTDTQYF. The V call is TRBV7-3, the J call TRBJ2-3, with D possibly matching TRBD1 (5 bases). The read terminates 3 residues ahead of where the CDR3 ends, so the germline J gene completes it. Per germline, CDR1 SGHTA and CDR2 FQGTGA. The V end lost 5 bases, the J end lost 2 bases, and 8 bases lay between the germline ends. This CDR3 is 13 amino acids long.

For this clone: The read gets to within 3 residues of the CDR3 end, and the germline J gene fills in the rest. The chain has TRBV3-1 (or the pseudogene TRBV3-2) and TRBJ2-7; TRBD2 matches 8 bases. This CDR3 is 15 amino acids long. From germline, CDR1 is LGHDT and CDR2 YNNKEL (reference sequence). J gave up 2 bases and V 5 bases, and 8 bases lay outside the gene matches. CDR3 in amino acids: CASSAPSGQAYEQYF. CDR3 DNA, as far as it was read: TGTGCCAGCAGCGCTCCTAGCGGGCAGGCCTACGAG.

Notes on this clone: The missing CDR3 end, 3 residues past where the read stops, is filled in from the germline J gene. The chain employs TRBV5-1 and TRBJ1-5; 7 nucleotides match TRBD1. V shed 2 bases and J 5 bases; nucleotides not matched to a gene: 4. CDR3 length: 14 residues. CDR1 and CDR2 (germline): SGHRS, YFSETQ. The CDR3 DNA, read in part, is TGCGCCAGCAGCTTAGGAGGGGGCGATCAGCCC. As protein: CASSLGGGDQP. The full CDR3 protein reads CASSLGGGDQPQHF.

For this clone: From the germline J gene comes the end of the CDR3, since the read stops 3 residues before it. The chain carries TRBV13 and TRBJ2-7, with 8 bases fitting TRBD1. CDR3 size: 15 residues. Germline CDR1 and CDR2: PRHDT and FYEKMQ (reference sequence). Trimming took 3 bases from V and 5 from J; bases not matched to a gene: 9. The CDR3 loop is CASSFGRGLFDEQYF. The DNA read from the CDR3 is TGTGCCAGCAGCTTTGGCAGGGGGCTATTCGACGAG.

Turning to this clone: The read finishes 3 residues shy of the CDR3 end, and the germline J gene is used to complete it. V and J are TRBV7-2 and TRBJ2-7; 7 bases align to TRBD2. V was pared by 5 bases and J by 6 bases, with 10 bases of the junction left unmatched. Germline values: CDR1 SGHTA, CDR2 FQGNSA. The CDR3 is made up of 14 amino acids. CDR3 DNA, as far as it was read: TGTGCCAGCAGCCTAAGGACTAGATCGCGCGAG. This gives the protein CASSLRTRSRE. The whole CDR3 is CASSLRTRSREQYF.

Points on this clone: The read terminates 3 residues before the CDR3 end, so the remaining end is supplied by the germline J gene. This chain connects TRBV18 to TRBJ2-7; TRBD1 aligns across 8 bases. The germline CDR1 and CDR2 sequences are KGHSH and LQKENI. The trim removed 3 bases at V and 6 bases at J, leaving 7 bases unmatched. The CDR3 covers 14 residues. Incomplete CDR3 DNA: TGTGCCAGCTCACCCCGAGGACAGGGCGCCGAG. Translating gives CASSPRGQGAE. The full CDR3 protein is CASSPRGQGAEQYF. Based on the CDR3 plus reference TRBV18 and TRBJ2-7, the full variable domain is NAGVMQNPRHLVRRRGQEARLRCSPMKGHSHVYWYRQLPEEGLKFMVYLQKENIIDESGMPKERFSAEFPKEGPSILRIQQVVRGDSAAYFCASSPRGQGAEQYFGPGTRLTVT.

A remark on this clone: The CDR3 end falls 3 residues outside the read, so it is completed with the germline J gene. This chain joins TRBV20-1 and TRBJ2-3; 8 nucleotides line up with TRBD2. The CDR3 sequence is 15 residues long. V shed 5 bases, J shed 1 base, and the junction held 8 bases outside the gene matches. CDR1 and CDR2 from the germline V gene are DFQATT and SNEGSKA (reference sequence). Incomplete CDR3 DNA: TGCAGTGCTCCCCCGGCAGCGGGAGGCACAGATACG. Translating it yields CSAPPAAGGTDT. The CDR3 reads in full as CSAPPAAGGTDTQYF.

About this clone itself: The observed sequence ends 3 residues before the CDR3 terminus, with the missing tail filled in from the germline J gene. The rearrangement joins TRBV5-5 to TRBJ1-3; TRBD1 matches at 7 bases. The CDR3 length is 14 residues. Trimming took 3 bases from V and 2 from J; bases not matched to a gene: 2. Germline CDR1 SGHKS, CDR2 YYEKEE (reference sequence). This chain's CDR3 is CASSSGQPGNTIYF. The part of the CDR3 DNA that was read is TGTGCCAGCAGCTCGGGACAGCCTGGAAACACC.